Listed below are T cell receptor beta chains from one sample, sequenced in a study of vaccination effects on CD4 cells after COVID-19. The antigens these receptors bind are not known. TCRdb keeps only in-frame clones here, not all; method: immunoSEQ multiplex PCR. The table has approximately 47,000 clones, about 76% seen once. The sample in question was CD4+ T cells from PBMCs cultured without peptide, obtained before COVID-19 vaccination. The receptors were sampled from a human donor who had a prior SARS-CoV-2 infection. Each CDR3 is given without its conserved first and last residue. A D gene is named only where the DNA matches it firmly.

J gene: TRBJ2-5; D gene: TRBD2; CDR3 length: 10; V gene: TRBV2; CDR3 protein: ASRRGQETQY
J gene: TRBJ2-3; D gene: TRBD2; CDR3 length: 17; V gene: TRBV15; CDR3 protein: ATSKSPGLAGGDTDTQY
J gene: TRBJ2-3; D gene: NA; CDR3 length: 11; V gene: TRBV14; CDR3 protein: ASSLLDVDTQY
J gene: TRBJ2-3; D gene: NA; CDR3 length: 13; V gene: TRBV6-5; CDR3 protein: ASTLGGTSTDTQY
J gene: TRBJ2-7; D gene: TRBD2; CDR3 length: 13; V gene: TRBV2; CDR3 protein: ASSEAPGTSNEQY
J gene: TRBJ2-6; D gene: NA; CDR3 length: 17; V gene: TRBV13; CDR3 protein: ASSLGFELHHSGANVLT
J gene: TRBJ2-7; D gene: TRBD1; CDR3 length: 14; V gene: TRBV5-6; CDR3 protein: ASSLALGTGEGEQY
J gene: TRBJ1-2; D gene: NA; CDR3 length: 11; V gene: TRBV5-4; CDR3 protein: ASSPDSNYGYT
J gene: TRBJ2-1; D gene: TRBD2; CDR3 length: 11; V gene: TRBV24-1; CDR3 protein: ATGTSGMYEQF
J gene: TRBJ2-3; D gene: NA; CDR3 length: 14; V gene: TRBV7-9; CDR3 protein: ASSLYGLSSTDTQY
J gene: TRBJ2-1; D gene: NA; CDR3 length: 13; V gene: TRBV7-2; CDR3 protein: ASRGTGYSYNEQF
J gene: TRBJ2-7; D gene: NA; CDR3 length: 13; V gene: TRBV7-2; CDR3 protein: ASSLAGGTTYEQY
J gene: TRBJ2-2; D gene: NA; CDR3 length: 13; V gene: TRBV29-1; CDR3 protein: SVDLPPGGTGELF
J gene: TRBJ1-4; D gene: TRBD1; CDR3 length: 13; V gene: TRBV4-2; CDR3 protein: ASSSLQQGAGKLF
J gene: TRBJ2-1; D gene: TRBD2; CDR3 length: 13; V gene: TRBV7-3; CDR3 protein: ASSDSGSNYNEQF
J gene: TRBJ2-1; D gene: NA; CDR3 length: 8; V gene: TRBV2; CDR3 protein: ASGGNEQF
J gene: TRBJ1-2; D gene: NA; CDR3 length: 13; V gene: TRBV10-3; CDR3 protein: AISESRILGEGYT
J gene: TRBJ1-2; D gene: NA; CDR3 length: 13; V gene: TRBV10-3; CDR3 protein: AISESSRDLKGYT
J gene: TRBJ2-4; D gene: TRBD2; CDR3 length: 11; V gene: TRBV6-2/TRBV6-3; CDR3 protein: ASSYAGGDIQY
J gene: TRBJ2-2; D gene: NA; CDR3 length: 13; V gene: TRBV7-9; CDR3 protein: ASSRTAANTGELF
J gene: TRBJ2-7; D gene: NA; CDR3 length: 11; V gene: TRBV20-1; CDR3 protein: SASGGGTYEQY
J gene: TRBJ2-7; D gene: TRBD1; CDR3 length: 15; V gene: TRBV11-2; CDR3 protein: ASSFVLPGQGNYEQY
J gene: TRBJ2-5; D gene: NA; CDR3 length: 11; V gene: TRBV5-1; CDR3 protein: ASSRSEQETQY
J gene: TRBJ2-3; D gene: TRBD2; CDR3 length: 17; V gene: TRBV7-9; CDR3 protein: ASSFGTSGGPLGTDTQY
J gene: TRBJ2-7; D gene: TRBD2; CDR3 length: 14; V gene: TRBV7-9; CDR3 protein: ASSLGGSGGAYEQY
J gene: TRBJ1-2; D gene: NA; CDR3 length: 13; V gene: TRBV19; CDR3 protein: ASSIDLSGGYGYT
J gene: TRBJ1-1; D gene: TRBD1; CDR3 length: 12; V gene: TRBV6-5; CDR3 protein: ASSRDSLNTEAF
J gene: TRBJ1-4; D gene: NA; CDR3 length: 11; V gene: TRBV1; CDR3 protein: TSRPVCGEKLF
J gene: TRBJ1-1; D gene: NA; CDR3 length: 11; V gene: TRBV18; CDR3 protein: ASSPPGNTEAF
J gene: TRBJ2-5; D gene: NA; CDR3 length: 10; V gene: TRBV7-2; CDR3 protein: ASSLVRETQY
J gene: TRBJ2-3; D gene: TRBD2; CDR3 length: 13; V gene: TRBV4-3; CDR3 protein: ASSQGTSGPRAQY
J gene: TRBJ2-7; D gene: TRBD2; CDR3 length: 15; V gene: TRBV6-2/TRBV6-3; CDR3 protein: ASTPQIRLAGVYEQY